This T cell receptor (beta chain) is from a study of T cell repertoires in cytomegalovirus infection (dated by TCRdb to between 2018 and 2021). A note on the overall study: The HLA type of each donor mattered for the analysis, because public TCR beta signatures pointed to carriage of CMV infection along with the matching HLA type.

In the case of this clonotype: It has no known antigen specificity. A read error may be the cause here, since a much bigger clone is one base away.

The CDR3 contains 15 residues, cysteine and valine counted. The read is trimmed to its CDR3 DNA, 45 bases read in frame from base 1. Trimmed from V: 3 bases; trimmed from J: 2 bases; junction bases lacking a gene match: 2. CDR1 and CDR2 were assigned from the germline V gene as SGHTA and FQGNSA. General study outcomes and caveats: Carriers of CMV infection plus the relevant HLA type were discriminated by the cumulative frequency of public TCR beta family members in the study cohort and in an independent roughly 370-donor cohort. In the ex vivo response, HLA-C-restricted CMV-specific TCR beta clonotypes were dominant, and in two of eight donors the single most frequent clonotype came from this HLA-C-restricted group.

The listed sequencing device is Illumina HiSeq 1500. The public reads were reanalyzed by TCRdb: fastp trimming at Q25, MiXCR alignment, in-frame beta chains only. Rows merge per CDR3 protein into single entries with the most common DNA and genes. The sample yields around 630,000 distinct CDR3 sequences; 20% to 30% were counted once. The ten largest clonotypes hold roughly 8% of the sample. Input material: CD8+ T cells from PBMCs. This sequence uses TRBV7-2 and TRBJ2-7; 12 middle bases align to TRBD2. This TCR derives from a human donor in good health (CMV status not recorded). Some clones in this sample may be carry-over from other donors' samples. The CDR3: CASSFGLAGTYEQYV. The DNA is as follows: TGTGCCAGCAGCTTCGGACTAGCGGGGACCTACGAGCAGTACGTC.